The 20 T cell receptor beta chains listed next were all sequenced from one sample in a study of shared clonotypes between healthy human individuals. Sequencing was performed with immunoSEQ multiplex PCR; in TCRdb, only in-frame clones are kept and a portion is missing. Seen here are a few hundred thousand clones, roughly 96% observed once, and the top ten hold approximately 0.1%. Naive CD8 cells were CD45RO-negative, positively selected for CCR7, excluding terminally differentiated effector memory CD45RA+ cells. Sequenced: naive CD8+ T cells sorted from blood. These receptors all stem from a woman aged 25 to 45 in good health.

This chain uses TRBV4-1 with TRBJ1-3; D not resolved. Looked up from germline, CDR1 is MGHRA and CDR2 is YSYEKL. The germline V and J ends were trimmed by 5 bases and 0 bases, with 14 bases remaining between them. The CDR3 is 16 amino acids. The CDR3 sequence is CASSGAQFFSGNTIYF. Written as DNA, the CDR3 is TGCGCCAGCAGCGGTGCCCAGTTCTTCTCTGGAAACACCATATATTTT.

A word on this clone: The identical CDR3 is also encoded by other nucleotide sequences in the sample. The CDR3 is CASSFFGGNTEAFF. DNA for the CDR3: TGTGCCAGCAGCTTCTTTGGAGGAAACACTGAAGCTTTCTTT. V gene TRBV5-4 combines with J gene TRBJ1-1; no clear D gene. Trimming took 2 bases from V and 2 from J, leaving 10 bases between them. The CDR3 consists of 14 residues. Germline assignment: CDR1 SGHNT and CDR2 YYREEE (reference sequence).

In DNA form, the CDR3 reads TGTGCCAGCAGTTTATCCGAGACTGGATCCTACGAGCAGTACTTC. It specifies CASSLSETGSYEQYF. The chain employs TRBV27 and TRBJ2-5, with D hard to call. Near its end, the DNA agrees better with TRBJ2-7, so the J call may be wrong. The CDR3 consists of 15 residues. Per the germline V gene, CDR1 is MNHEY and CDR2 is SMNVEV (reference sequence).

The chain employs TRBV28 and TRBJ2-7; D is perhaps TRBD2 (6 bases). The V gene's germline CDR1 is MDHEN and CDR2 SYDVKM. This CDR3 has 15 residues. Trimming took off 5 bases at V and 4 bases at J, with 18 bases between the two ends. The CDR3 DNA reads TGTGCCAGCAGTACGAGGAGGGCCTTAAGGTACGAGCAGTACTTC. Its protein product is CASSTRRALRYEQYF. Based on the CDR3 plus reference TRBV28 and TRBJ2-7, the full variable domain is DVKVTQSSRYLVKRTGEKVFLECVQDMDHENMFWYRQDPGLGLRLIYFSYDVKMKEKGDIPEGYSVSREKKERFSLILESASTNQTSMYLCASSTRRALRYEQYFGPGTRLTVT.

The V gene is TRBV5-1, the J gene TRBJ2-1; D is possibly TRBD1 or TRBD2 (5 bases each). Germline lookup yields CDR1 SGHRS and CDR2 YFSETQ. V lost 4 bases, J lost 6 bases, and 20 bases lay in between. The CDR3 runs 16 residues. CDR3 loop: CASSISPGRPINEQFF. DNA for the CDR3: TGCGCCAGCAGCATCTCTCCGGGACGCCCAATCAATGAGCAGTTCTTC.

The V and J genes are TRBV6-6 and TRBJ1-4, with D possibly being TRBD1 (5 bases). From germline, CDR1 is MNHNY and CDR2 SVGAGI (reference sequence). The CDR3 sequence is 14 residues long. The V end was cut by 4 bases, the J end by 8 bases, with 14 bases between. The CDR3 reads CASSWRGKGEKLFF. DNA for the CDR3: TGTGCCAGCAGTTGGCGGGGGAAAGGGGAAAAACTGTTTTTT.

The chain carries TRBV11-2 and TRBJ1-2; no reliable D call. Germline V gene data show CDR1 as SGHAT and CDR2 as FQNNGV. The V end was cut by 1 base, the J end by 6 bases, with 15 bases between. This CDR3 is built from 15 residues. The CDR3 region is CASSLVRGGLDGYTF. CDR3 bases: TGTGCCAGCAGCTTAGTAAGAGGAGGCCTGGATGGCTACACCTTC.

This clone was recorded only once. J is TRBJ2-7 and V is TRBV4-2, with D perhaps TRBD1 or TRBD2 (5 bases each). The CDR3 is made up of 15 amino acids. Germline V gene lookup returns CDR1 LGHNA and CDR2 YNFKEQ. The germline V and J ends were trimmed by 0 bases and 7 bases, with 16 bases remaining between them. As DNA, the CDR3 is TGTGCCAGCAGCCAAGATCCCGGGGCGGGCGGGGAGCAGTACTTC. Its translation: CASSQDPGAGGEQYF.

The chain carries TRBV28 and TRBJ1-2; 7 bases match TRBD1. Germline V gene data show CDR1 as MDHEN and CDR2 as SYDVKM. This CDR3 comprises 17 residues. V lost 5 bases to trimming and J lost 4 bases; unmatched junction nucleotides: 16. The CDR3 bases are TGTGCCAGCAGTACCTCCCGACAGGGATGGGTATCCTATGGCTACACCTTC. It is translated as CASSTSRQGWVSYGYTF.

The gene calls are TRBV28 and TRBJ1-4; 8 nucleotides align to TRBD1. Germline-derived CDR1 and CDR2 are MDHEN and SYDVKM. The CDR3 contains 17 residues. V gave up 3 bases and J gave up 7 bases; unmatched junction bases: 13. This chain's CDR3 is CASSFFGQGRSGEKLFF. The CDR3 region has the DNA TGTGCCAGCAGTTTTTTCGGACAGGGAAGGTCGGGTGAAAAACTGTTTTTT.

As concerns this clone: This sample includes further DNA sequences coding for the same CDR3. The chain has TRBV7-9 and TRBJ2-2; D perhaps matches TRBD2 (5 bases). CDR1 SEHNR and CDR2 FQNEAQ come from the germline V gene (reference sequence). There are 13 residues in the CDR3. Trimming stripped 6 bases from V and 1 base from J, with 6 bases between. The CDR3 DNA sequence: TGTGCCAGCAGACTAGAGAACACCGGGGAGCTGTTTTTT. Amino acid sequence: CASRLENTGELFF.

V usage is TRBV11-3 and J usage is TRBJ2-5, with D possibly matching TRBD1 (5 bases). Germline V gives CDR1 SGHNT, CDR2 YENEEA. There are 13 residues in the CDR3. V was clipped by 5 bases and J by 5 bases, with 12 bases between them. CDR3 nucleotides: TGTGCCAGCAGCCCCGCAGGGTACGAGACCCAGTACTTC. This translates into CASSPAGYETQYF.

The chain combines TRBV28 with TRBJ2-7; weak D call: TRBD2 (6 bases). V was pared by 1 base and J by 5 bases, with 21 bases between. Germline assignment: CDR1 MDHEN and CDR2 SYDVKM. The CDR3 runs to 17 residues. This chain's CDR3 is CASSLSLGLHTTNEQYF. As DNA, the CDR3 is TGTGCCAGCAGTTTATCACTGGGACTCCACACTACTAACGAGCAGTACTTC.

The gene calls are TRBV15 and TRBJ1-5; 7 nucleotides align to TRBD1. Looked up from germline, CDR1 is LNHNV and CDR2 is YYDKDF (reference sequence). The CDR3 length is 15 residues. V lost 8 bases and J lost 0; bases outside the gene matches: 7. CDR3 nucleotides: TGTGCCACCCGGGACAGAAGAGATAGCAATCAGCCCCAGCATTTT. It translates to CATRDRRDSNQPQHF. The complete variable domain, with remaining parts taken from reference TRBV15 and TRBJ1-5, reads DAMVIQNPRYQVTQFGKPVTLSCSQTLNHNVMYWYQQKSSQAPKLLFHYYDKDFNNEADTPDNFQSRRPNTSFCFLDIRSPGLGDTAMYLCATRDRRDSNQPQHFGDGTRLSIL.

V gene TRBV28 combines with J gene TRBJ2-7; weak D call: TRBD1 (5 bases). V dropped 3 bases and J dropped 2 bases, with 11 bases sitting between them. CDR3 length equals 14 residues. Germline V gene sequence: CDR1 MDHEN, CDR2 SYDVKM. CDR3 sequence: CASSFYPDTYEQYF. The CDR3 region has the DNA TGTGCCAGCAGTTTTTACCCGGACACCTACGAGCAGTACTTC.

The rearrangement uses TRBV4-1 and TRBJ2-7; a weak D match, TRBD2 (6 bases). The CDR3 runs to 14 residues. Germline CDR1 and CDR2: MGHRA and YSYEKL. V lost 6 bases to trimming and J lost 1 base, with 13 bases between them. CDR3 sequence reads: CASSPEGQSYEQYF. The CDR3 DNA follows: TGCGCCAGCAGTCCGGAGGGCCAGTCCTACGAGCAGTACTTC.

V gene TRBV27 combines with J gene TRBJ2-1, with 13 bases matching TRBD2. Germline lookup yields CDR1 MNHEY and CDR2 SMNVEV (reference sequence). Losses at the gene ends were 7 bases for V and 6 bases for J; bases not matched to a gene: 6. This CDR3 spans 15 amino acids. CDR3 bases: TGTGCCAGCACAGGGGGGACTAGCGGGATCAATGAGCAGTTCTTC. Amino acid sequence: CASTGGTSGINEQFF.

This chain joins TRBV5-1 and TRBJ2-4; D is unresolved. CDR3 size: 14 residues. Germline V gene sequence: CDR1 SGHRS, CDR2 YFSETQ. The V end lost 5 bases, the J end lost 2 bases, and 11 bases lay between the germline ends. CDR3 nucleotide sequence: TGCGCCAGCAGAGAAGGCCTTACCAAAAACATTCAGTACTTC. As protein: CASREGLTKNIQYF.

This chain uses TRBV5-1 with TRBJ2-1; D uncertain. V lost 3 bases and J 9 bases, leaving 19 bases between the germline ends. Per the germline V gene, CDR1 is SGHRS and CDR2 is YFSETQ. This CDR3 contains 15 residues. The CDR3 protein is CASSSTLVRSSEQFF. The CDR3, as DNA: TGCGCCAGCAGCTCCACCTTGGTTAGGTCCTCTGAGCAGTTCTTC.

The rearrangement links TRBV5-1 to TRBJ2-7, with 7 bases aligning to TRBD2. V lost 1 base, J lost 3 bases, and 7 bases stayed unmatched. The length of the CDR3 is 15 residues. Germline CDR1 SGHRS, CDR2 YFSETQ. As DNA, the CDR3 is TGCGCCAGCAGCTTGTCAGAGCGGGGTTACTACGAGCAGTACTTC. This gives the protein CASSLSERGYYEQYF.